Presented here are 19 T cell receptor beta chains from one specimen sequenced in a study of cytomegalovirus exposure and HLA in healthy donors. The PCR had 60 Vbeta and 13 Jbeta primers. Using immunoSEQ multiplex PCR, the repertoire was profiled, and TCRdb retains in-frame clones only, with some absent. The table includes 150,000 to 200,000 clones, 84% detected once. The material sequenced was PBMCs. These receptor sequences come from a man between 18 and 35 years old in good health and CMV-seronegative.

The J gene is TRBJ1-1, the V gene TRBV9; 11 nucleotides line up with TRBD1. Germline CDR1 reads SGDLS; CDR2 reads YYNGEE. The length of the CDR3 is 13 residues. V was clipped by 4 bases and J by 11 bases; unmatched bases: 7. The CDR3 here is CASSLRDRGWAFF. In nucleotides, the CDR3 is TGTGCCAGCAGCCTCCGGGACAGGGGGTGGGCTTTCTTT.

This clone came up once. J is TRBJ2-1 and V is TRBV28; TRBD2 matches at 12 bases. J gave up 4 bases and V 3 bases, and 7 bases lay outside the gene matches. Germline V gene data show CDR1 as MDHEN and CDR2 as SYDVKM. The CDR3 covers 17 residues. The CDR3 DNA reads TGTGCCAGCAGTTTTGTACTAGCGGGGGGCTTATACAATGAGCAGTTCTTC. This gives the protein CASSFVLAGGLYNEQFF.

This clone was seen a single time. This rearrangement joins TRBV6-6 to TRBJ1-1, with 8 bases identical to TRBD1. CDR1 and CDR2 from the germline V gene are MNHNY and SVGAGI (reference sequence). J lost 4 bases, V lost 2 bases, and 0 bases had no gene match. The length of the CDR3 is 13 residues. The CDR3, as DNA: TGTGCCAGCAGTTACGACAGGGGCACTGAAGCTTTCTTT. Encoded protein: CASSYDRGTEAFF.

V gene TRBV5-1 combines with J gene TRBJ1-6; D not resolved. The length of the CDR3 is 16 residues. Germline CDR1 and CDR2: SGHRS and YFSETQ. Trimming removed 0 bases from V and 7 bases from J, with 14 bases in between. CDR3: CASSLDTERPNSPLHF. Written as DNA, the CDR3 is TGCGCCAGCAGCTTGGACACTGAGAGGCCGAATTCACCCCTCCACTTT.

The table lists this clone with a count of one. The chain uses TRBV28 and TRBJ1-5, with D perhaps TRBD1 (5 bases). V shed 4 bases and J shed 0 bases, with 22 bases lying between them. CDR1 is MDHEN and CDR2 is SYDVKM in the germline V gene. CDR3 length equals 19 residues. CDR3 loop: CASSSSWEGSDDSNQPQHF. CDR3 bases: TGTGCCAGCAGTTCTTCTTGGGAGGGGTCGGACGATAGCAATCAGCCCCAGCATTTT.

V and J are TRBV28 and TRBJ1-5; 9 nucleotides align to TRBD1. J was trimmed by 4 bases and V by 2 bases; bases with no gene match: 0. Germline V gene data show CDR1 as MDHEN and CDR2 as SYDVKM. This CDR3 comprises 14 residues. The CDR3, as DNA: TGTGCCAGCAGTTTAGGACAGGGGAATCAGCCCCAGCATTTT. Translated, it gives CASSLGQGNQPQHF.

This rearrangement joins TRBV19 to TRBJ1-5; D is unresolved. V lost 1 base, J lost 1 base, and 5 bases lay in between. The CDR3 extends over 14 amino acids. The germline V gene has CDR1 LNHDA and CDR2 SQIVND (reference sequence). CDR3 loop: CASSIVQSNQPQHF. The CDR3 DNA reads TGTGCCAGTAGTATAGTCCAAAGCAATCAGCCCCAGCATTTT.

CDR3 in DNA: TGCGCCAGCAGCTTGGAACTAGCGGGAGCCGCTAAGCAGTTCTTC. It codes for CASSLELAGAAKQFF. V and J are TRBV5-1 and TRBJ2-1, with 11 bases that match TRBD2. CDR3 length: 15 amino acids. The germline V gene encodes CDR1 SGHRS and CDR2 YFSETQ. Germline trimming cut 0 bases from V and 11 bases from J; bases unmatched to any gene: 7.

CDR3 sequence (DNA): TGCGCCAGCAGCTTGTGGGGGACAGGGGAAGCGGAGGTACTGGAGACCCAGTACTTC. This sequence encodes CASSLWGTGEAEVLETQYF. The chain combines TRBV5-1 with TRBJ2-5; 10 nucleotides line up with TRBD1. This CDR3 has 19 amino acids. V gave up 1 base and J gave up 5 bases; unmatched junction bases: 17. Germline CDR1 SGHRS, CDR2 YFSETQ.

This chain joins TRBV27 and TRBJ1-5; 8 bases map to TRBD1. The germline CDR1 and CDR2 sequences are MNHEY and SMNVEV (reference sequence). V gave up 6 bases and J gave up 5 bases; unmatched junction bases: 6. This CDR3 is 14 amino acids long. CDR3 residues: CASRRTGPDQPQHF. The CDR3 coding sequence is TGTGCCAGCAGGAGGACAGGGCCCGATCAGCCCCAGCATTTT.

The rearrangement joins TRBV13 to TRBJ1-4, with 7 bases matching TRBD1. CDR1 and CDR2 from the germline V gene are PRHDT and FYEKMQ (reference sequence). CDR3 length: 14 residues. V gave up 5 bases and J gave up 5 bases; unmatched junction bases: 5. CDR3 loop: CASSLMDRNEKLFF. The CDR3 DNA follows: TGTGCCAGCAGCCTAATGGACAGGAATGAAAAACTGTTTTTT.

The chain recombines TRBV6-5 with TRBJ2-1; TRBD2 aligns across 8 bases. This CDR3 spans 16 amino acids. Trimming removed 2 bases from V and 1 base from J; junction bases left unmatched: 4. Germline V gives CDR1 MNHEY, CDR2 SVGAGI. The CDR3, as DNA: TGTGCCAGCAGTTACGGACTAGCTAGGTCCTACAATGAGCAGTTCTTC. Translating gives CASSYGLARSYNEQFF.

V gene TRBV5-5 combines with J gene TRBJ2-7, with 9 bases that match TRBD1. The V gene end was trimmed by 3 bases and the J gene end by 0 bases; junction bases not matched to a gene: 4. CDR1 SGHKS and CDR2 YYEKEE come from the germline V gene (reference sequence). The CDR3 runs 15 residues. The CDR3 loop reads CASSWGTGYSYEQYF. The CDR3 nucleotides are TGTGCCAGCAGCTGGGGGACAGGGTACTCCTACGAGCAGTACTTC. The complete variable domain, with remaining parts taken from reference TRBV5-5 and TRBJ2-7, reads DAGVTQSPTHLIKTRGQQVTLRCSPISGHKSVSWYQQVLGQGPQFIFQYYEKEERGRGNFPDRFSARQFPNYSSELNVNALLLGDSALYLCASSWGTGYSYEQYFGPGTRLTVT.

The chain has TRBV10-3 and TRBJ2-3, with 8 bases aligning to TRBD2. Losses at the gene ends were 6 bases for V and 5 bases for J; bases not matched to a gene: 13. CDR3 length: 16 amino acids. CDR1 ENHRY and CDR2 SYGVKD come from the germline V gene. The CDR3 sequence is CAIRGTSGPQEDTQYF. Here the CDR3 DNA reads TGTGCCATCAGGGGAACTAGCGGACCCCAGGAAGATACGCAGTATTTT.

J is TRBJ2-7 and V is TRBV6-5, with D possibly matching TRBD2 (5 bases). With 8 bases removed from V and 5 bases from J, the gap between germline ends came to 10 bases. Germline CDR1 is MNHEY and CDR2 is SVGAGI. This CDR3 spans 11 amino acids. CDR3: CASGRGDEQYF. CDR3 sequence (DNA): TGTGCCAGCGGGAGAGGCGACGAGCAGTACTTC.

This chain connects TRBV5-8 to TRBJ1-2; possible D gene TRBD1, 5 bases. Germline V gene sequence: CDR1 SGHTS, CDR2 YDEGEE. V was pared by 5 bases and J by 5 bases, with 16 bases between. There are 14 residues in the CDR3. CDR3 loop: CASSPLPDSYGYTF. In DNA, the CDR3 is TGTGCCAGCAGTCCGCTCCCTGACAGTTATGGCTACACCTTC.

The chain combines TRBV7-2 with TRBJ2-7, with D possibly being TRBD1 (7 bases). The CDR3 loop spans 15 amino acids. The germline V gene encodes CDR1 SGHTA and CDR2 FQGNSA. V lost 1 base and J 2 bases, leaving 12 bases between the germline ends. Written as DNA, the CDR3 is TGTGCCAGCAGCTTAGGGCGGGACAGTCCCTACGAGCAGTACTTC. It codes for CASSLGRDSPYEQYF.

This clone was counted only a few times. The CDR3 spells CASSASQGGETQYF. The CDR3, as DNA: TGTGCCAGCAGCGCATCACAGGGGGGGGAGACCCAGTACTTC. The rearrangement links TRBV27 to TRBJ2-5, with D perhaps matching TRBD1 (8 bases). The CDR3 has 14 residues. V dropped 6 bases and J dropped 5 bases, with 16 bases sitting between them. CDR1 and CDR2 from the germline V gene are MNHEY and SMNVEV (reference sequence).

The CDR3 DNA reads as TGTGCCAGCAGTATAACGGGACTAGTGTTTGGTGAGCAGTTCTTC. Protein sequence: CASSITGLVFGEQFF. The V and J genes are TRBV28 and TRBJ2-1, with 8 nucleotides matching TRBD2. Germline V CDR1 and CDR2: MDHEN, SYDVKM. V shed 5 bases and J 9 bases; nucleotides not matched to a gene: 12. CDR3 length: 15 residues.